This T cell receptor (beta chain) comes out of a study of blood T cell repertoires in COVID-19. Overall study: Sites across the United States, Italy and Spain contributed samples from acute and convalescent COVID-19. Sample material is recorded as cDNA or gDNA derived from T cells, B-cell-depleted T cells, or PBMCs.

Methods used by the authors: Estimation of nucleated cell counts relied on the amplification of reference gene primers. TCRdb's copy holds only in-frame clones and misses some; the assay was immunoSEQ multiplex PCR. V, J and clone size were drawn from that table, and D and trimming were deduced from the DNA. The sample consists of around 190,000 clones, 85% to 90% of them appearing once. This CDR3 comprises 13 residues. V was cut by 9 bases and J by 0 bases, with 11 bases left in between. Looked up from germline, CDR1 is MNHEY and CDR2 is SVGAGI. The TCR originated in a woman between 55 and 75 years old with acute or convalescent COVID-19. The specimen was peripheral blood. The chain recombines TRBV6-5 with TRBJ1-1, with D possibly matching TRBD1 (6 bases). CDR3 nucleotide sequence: TGTGCCAGTAAACAGGGTTTGAACACTGAAGCTTTCTTT. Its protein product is CASKQGLNTEAFF.